This T cell receptor (beta chain) was sequenced in a study of cytomegalovirus exposure and HLA in healthy donors. Points from the study as a whole: Apparent HLA restriction characterized most CMV-associated TCR beta chains in a later analysis. TCR beta V- and J-gene trimming, according to a later analysis, was linked to a missense DCLRE1C variant.

CDR1 is MDHEN, CDR2 SYDVKM, per germline. The V and J ends lost 6 bases and 0 bases, in that order; junction bases with no gene match: 4. The CDR3 totals 16 residues. On this clone: Its antigen remains unknown.

Amplification used 60 Vbeta primers and 13 Jbeta primers. Generated by immunoSEQ multiplex PCR, the TCRdb table keeps only in-frame clones and is missing some. The sample consists of about 160,000 clones, over 80% of them appearing once. The origin of this receptor is a boy aged 2 to 9 in good health and CMV-seronegative. The sequenced material came from PBMCs. This rearrangement joins TRBV28 to TRBJ2-3, with 12 positions matching TRBD2. The CDR3 loop is CASRRTSGASTDTQYF. CDR3 coding DNA: TGTGCCAGCAGGCGGACTAGCGGGGCTAGCACAGATACGCAGTATTTT.